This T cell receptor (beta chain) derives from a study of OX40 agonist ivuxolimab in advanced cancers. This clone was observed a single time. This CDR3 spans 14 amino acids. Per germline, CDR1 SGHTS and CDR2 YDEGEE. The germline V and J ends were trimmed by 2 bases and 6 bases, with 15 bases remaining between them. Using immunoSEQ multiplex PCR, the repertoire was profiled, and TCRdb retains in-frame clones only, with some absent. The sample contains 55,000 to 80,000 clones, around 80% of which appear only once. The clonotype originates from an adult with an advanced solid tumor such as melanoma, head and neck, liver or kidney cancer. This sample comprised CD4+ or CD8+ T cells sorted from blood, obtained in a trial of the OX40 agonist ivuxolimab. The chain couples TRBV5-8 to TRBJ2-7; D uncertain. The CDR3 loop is CASSFHTTGREQYF. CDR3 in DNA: TGTGCCAGCAGCTTCCATACGACGGGCCGCGAGCAGTACTTC.